These T cell receptor beta chains were read from a single sample in a study of blood T cell repertoires in COVID-19. Libraries were prepared by immunoSEQ multiplex PCR; TCRdb keeps only in-frame clonotypes and omits some of them. There are around 120,000 clones in the sample; roughly 69% occur only once, and about 6.5% lies in the top ten. Source material: peripheral blood. The receptors were sampled from an elderly man with acute or convalescent COVID-19. CDR3s leave out the opening cysteine and the closing phenylalanine or tryptophan. Fields, in order: V gene, J gene, CDR3 protein.

v_call: TRBV19
j_call: TRBJ2-2
cdr3_aa: ASSIRTGTNTGELF

v_call: TRBV11-3
j_call: TRBJ2-2
cdr3_aa: ASSPKAGENTGELF

v_call: TRBV5-4
j_call: TRBJ2-1
cdr3_aa: ASSFDSNEQF

v_call: TRBV5-6
j_call: TRBJ2-5
cdr3_aa: ASSLTQTGRETQY

v_call: TRBV18
j_call: TRBJ1-1
cdr3_aa: ASSPRQEAGPEAF

v_call: TRBV18
j_call: TRBJ1-1
cdr3_aa: ASSPRGTVTEAF

v_call: TRBV2
j_call: TRBJ1-2
cdr3_aa: ASRFLDRGGGYT

v_call: TRBV24-1
j_call: TRBJ2-5
cdr3_aa: ATSDSGGTETQY

v_call: TRBV19
j_call: TRBJ1-6
cdr3_aa: ASSTITGQENSPLH

v_call: TRBV5-4
j_call: TRBJ2-5
cdr3_aa: ASSLGSRQETQY

v_call: TRBV10-3
j_call: TRBJ2-7
cdr3_aa: AISPGYEQY

v_call: TRBV28
j_call: TRBJ1-2
cdr3_aa: ASSLSGGYGYT

v_call: TRBV28
j_call: TRBJ1-2
cdr3_aa: ASNLGSGYGYT

v_call: TRBV19
j_call: TRBJ1-1
cdr3_aa: ASSMRGNTEAF

v_call: TRBV24-1
j_call: TRBJ1-2
cdr3_aa: ATSDSGVTRGYT

v_call: TRBV6-6
j_call: TRBJ2-7
cdr3_aa: ASSKGTASYEQY

v_call: TRBV6-5
j_call: TRBJ2-5
cdr3_aa: ASQDRPQETQY

v_call: TRBV11-3
j_call: TRBJ2-1
cdr3_aa: ASSPGTSGMDEQF

v_call: TRBV28
j_call: TRBJ2-5
cdr3_aa: ASTGLAELQETQY

v_call: TRBV3-1/TRBV3-2
j_call: TRBJ2-1
cdr3_aa: ASSHEYRDNEQF

v_call: TRBV6-5
j_call: TRBJ1-6
cdr3_aa: ASSYSVAGVTPLH

v_call: TRBV29-1
j_call: TRBJ2-1
cdr3_aa: SVERAVSYNEQF

v_call: TRBV11-1
j_call: TRBJ1-1
cdr3_aa: ASKRTGTVTEAF

v_call: TRBV19
j_call: TRBJ2-4
cdr3_aa: ASSLPGLGGIQY

v_call: TRBV28
j_call: TRBJ1-2
cdr3_aa: ASRLTQGVGYGYT

v_call: TRBV9
j_call: TRBJ1-6
cdr3_aa: ASSVAPTANNSPLH

v_call: TRBV27
j_call: TRBJ2-3
cdr3_aa: ASRGRPSTDTQY

v_call: TRBV11-2
j_call: TRBJ2-1
cdr3_aa: ASSSGAGIAYNEQF